The entry below gives a single T cell receptor beta chain sequence along with its context. Authors' data handling: By means of reference gene primer amplification, nucleated cell counts were estimated. Data came from immunoSEQ multiplex PCR; TCRdb stores just in-frame clones and leaves some out. V and J calls plus clone size are reproduced from that table; the DNA served to infer D and trimming. Of around 300,000 clones listed, almost 90% were seen once; the top ten hold over 3.5%. The data are from a study of blood T cell repertoires in COVID-19. The overall study: Donors in the United States, Italy and Spain gave samples during acute or convalescent COVID-19. Sample material is recorded as cDNA or gDNA derived from T cells, B-cell-depleted T cells, or PBMCs.

This study enrolled people aged 18 to 89 from about two dozen US geographic areas. The CDR3 length is 15 residues. The receptor was isolated from a young woman with acute COVID-19. The genes are TRBV21-1 and TRBJ2-3; TRBD1 is the table's D call, not checked against the DNA. TRBV21-1 is flagged as a pseudogene. The source material was PBMCs or T cells enriched from blood (not recorded which). The CDR3 protein is CASSKEHRGCDTQYF. As DNA, the CDR3 is TGTGCCAGCAGCAAAGAACACAGGGGGTGCGATACGCAGTATTTT.